The 26 T cell receptor beta chains given below trace back to one sample, sequenced in a study of blood T cell repertoires in COVID-19. Measured with immunoSEQ multiplex PCR; TCRdb has only the in-frame clones, and not every one. In the table there are 250,000 to 350,000 clones, roughly 88% of which are singletons. The sequenced material came from PBMCs or T cells enriched from blood (not recorded which). The source is a woman aged 30 to 39 who had recovered from COVID-19.

The chain is built from TRBV12-3 or TRBV12-4 and TRBJ1-2; 7 positions agree with TRBD1. Trimming removed 0 bases from V and 5 bases from J; junction bases left unmatched: 0. CDR3 length equals 13 residues. CDR3 bases: TGTGCCAGCAGTTTAGCGGGACAGTATGGCTACACCTTC. Its translation: CASSLAGQYGYTF.

V usage is TRBV5-1 and J usage is TRBJ1-1, with unresolved D. The CDR3 extends over 13 amino acids. Per the germline V gene, CDR1 is SGHRS and CDR2 is YFSETQ. V lost 0 bases, J lost 2 bases, and 5 bases lay in between. The DNA for the CDR3 is TGCGCCAGCAGCTTGGGGCACAACACTGAAGCTTTCTTT. Its protein is CASSLGHNTEAFF.

CDR3 DNA sequence: TGCGCCAGCAGCTTTCAGGGAGGGGAGACCCAGTACTTC. Protein product: CASSFQGGETQYF. V and J are TRBV5-1 and TRBJ2-5; 7 bases match TRBD2. The CDR3 is made up of 13 amino acids. Per the germline V gene, CDR1 is SGHRS and CDR2 is YFSETQ. Trimming took 2 bases from V and 5 from J; bases not matched to a gene: 3. Looking up the rest from reference TRBV5-1 and TRBJ2-5 gives the full variable domain: KAGVTQTPRYLIKTRGQQVTLSCSPISGHRSVSWYQQTPGQGLQFLFEYFSETQRNKGNFPGRFSGRQFSNSRSEMNVSTLELGDSALYLCASSFQGGETQYFGPGTRLLVL.

The chain joins TRBV30 to TRBJ1-6, with 7 bases fitting TRBD1. The CDR3 length is 16 residues. Germline lookup yields CDR1 GTSNPN and CDR2 SVGIG (reference sequence). V was clipped by 1 base and J by 6 bases; unmatched bases: 9. The CDR3 DNA reads TGTGCCTGGAGTGCGACAGGGATAAAGGGTAATTCACCCCTCCACTTT. Protein: CAWSATGIKGNSPLHF.

The rearrangement joins TRBV7-8 to TRBJ2-2; 7 bases map to TRBD1. CDR1 and CDR2 (germline): SGHVS, FQNEAQ. V dropped 1 base and J dropped 4; count of bases not matched to a gene: 9. There are 17 residues in the CDR3. CDR3 protein: CASSLVGTGDATGELFF. The CDR3 bases are TGTGCCAGCAGCTTAGTTGGAACAGGGGACGCCACCGGGGAGCTGTTTTTT.

This chain connects TRBV9 to TRBJ1-1, with D possibly matching TRBD1 (6 bases). V was cut by 0 bases and J by 11 bases, with 14 bases left in between. The V gene's germline CDR1 is SGDLS and CDR2 YYNGEE. CDR3 length: 13 amino acids. The CDR3 loop is CASSVDEGEGAFF. The CDR3, as DNA: TGTGCCAGCAGCGTAGACGAGGGGGAGGGCGCTTTCTTT.

This clone was seen a single time. The rearrangement links TRBV9 to TRBJ2-6, with 7 nucleotides matching TRBD1. V was clipped by 4 bases and J by 1 base; unmatched bases: 5. This CDR3 is built from 16 residues. Germline V CDR1 and CDR2: SGDLS, YYNGEE. CDR3 DNA sequence: TGTGCCAGCAGCCTGCACAGGGGATCTGGGGCCAACGTCCTGACTTTC. Translation gives CASSLHRGSGANVLTF.

CDR3: CASSLTGTGAEKLFF. CDR3 DNA: TGTGCCAGCTCATTAACCGGGACAGGGGCCGAAAAACTGTTTTTT. The rearrangement uses TRBV18 and TRBJ1-4, with 10 bases aligning to TRBD1. After removal of 5 bases from V and 8 bases from J, the junction contained 8 bases not matched to a gene. This CDR3 spans 15 amino acids. In germline, CDR1 is KGHSH, CDR2 LQKENI.

The chain recombines TRBV4-3 with TRBJ2-2, with 12 bases lining up with TRBD2. CDR1 and CDR2 from the germline V gene are LGHNA and YSLEER. The CDR3 sequence is 16 residues long. V dropped 4 bases and J dropped 7; count of bases not matched to a gene: 7. CDR3 loop: CASSLLAGGQIGELFF. CDR3 sequence (DNA): TGCGCCAGCAGCCTTCTAGCGGGGGGGCAAATCGGGGAGCTGTTTTTT.

This sequence joins TRBV18 and TRBJ1-4; 8 positions match TRBD1. V shed 0 bases and J 6 bases; nucleotides not matched to a gene: 6. Per the germline V gene, CDR1 is KGHSH and CDR2 is LQKENI. The CDR3 sequence is 16 residues long. CDR3 amino acids: CASSPPRQGAYEKLFF. The CDR3 DNA reads as TGTGCCAGCTCACCACCGCGGCAGGGGGCGTATGAAAAACTGTTTTTT.

V usage is TRBV7-8 and J usage is TRBJ2-3; D possibly corresponds to TRBD1 (6 bases). The germline gives CDR1 SGHVS, CDR2 FQNEAQ. V was trimmed by 2 bases and J by 0 bases, leaving 12 bases between them. The CDR3 covers 16 residues. The CDR3 bases are TGTGCCAGCAGCTTAAATTCCGGGACAAGCACAGATACGCAGTATTTT. Translating it yields CASSLNSGTSTDTQYF. The full variable domain, rest sourced from reference TRBV7-8 and TRBJ2-3, is GAGVSQSPRYKVAKRGQDVALRCDPISGHVSLFWYQQALGQGPEFLTYFQNEAQLDKSGLPSDRFFAERPEGSVSTLKIQRTQQEDSAVYLCASSLNSGTSTDTQYFGPGTRLTVL.

This clone was detected only a few times. The CDR3 protein is CASSFRAYNSPLHF. In DNA form, the CDR3 reads TGTGCCAGCAGTTTCAGGGCTTATAATTCACCCCTCCACTTT. V is TRBV28 and J is TRBJ1-6; maybe TRBD1 (5 bases). Trimming pared 3 bases from V and 4 bases from J, leaving 7 bases between. The germline V gene encodes CDR1 MDHEN and CDR2 SYDVKM. This CDR3 contains 14 residues. Full variable domain (remainder filled in from reference TRBV28 and TRBJ1-6): DVKVTQSSRYLVKRTGEKVFLECVQDMDHENMFWYRQDPGLGLRLIYFSYDVKMKEKGDIPEGYSVSREKKERFSLILESASTNQTSMYLCASSFRAYNSPLHFGNGTRLTVT.

V gene TRBV28 combines with J gene TRBJ2-2; 7 nucleotides align to TRBD1. The CDR3 covers 16 residues. CDR1 and CDR2 from the germline V gene are MDHEN and SYDVKM. V lost 2 bases and J lost 4; bases outside the gene matches: 7. CDR3 protein: CASSLIGRGSTGELFF. For the CDR3, the DNA is TGTGCCAGCAGTTTAATTGGCAGGGGGAGCACCGGGGAGCTGTTTTTT.

The rearrangement links TRBV2 to TRBJ2-2; TRBD1 might be the D (7 bases). The CDR3 has 15 residues. The germline V gene encodes CDR1 SNHLY and CDR2 FYNNEI. With 4 bases removed from V and 5 bases from J, the gap between germline ends came to 14 bases. The CDR3 is CASSGWDSGTGELFF. CDR3 in DNA: TGTGCCAGCAGTGGATGGGACAGCGGGACCGGGGAGCTGTTTTTT.

The chain carries TRBV28 and TRBJ2-7, with D perhaps matching TRBD2 (6 bases). Trimming shortened V by 2 bases and J by 2 bases, and 16 bases separated the two germline ends. CDR3 length: 16 amino acids. The V gene's germline CDR1 is MDHEN and CDR2 SYDVKM. CDR3 nucleotide sequence: TGTGCCAGCAGTTTAAAGTCGGGGGTAAGGACCTACGAGCAGTACTTC. The encoded protein is CASSLKSGVRTYEQYF.

As DNA, the CDR3 is TGTGCCAGCAGCCGATTAGTAGATCAGCCCCAGCATTTT. It encodes CASSRLVDQPQHF. The genes are TRBV7-2 and TRBJ1-5; D is ambiguous. Germline loops: CDR1 SGHTA, CDR2 FQGNSA. Trimming took 5 bases from V and 5 from J, leaving 10 bases between them. This CDR3 region has 13 residues.

The rearrangement joins TRBV9 to TRBJ1-1; D is possibly TRBD1 (6 bases). This CDR3 is built from 13 residues. Germline V gene lookup returns CDR1 SGDLS and CDR2 YYNGEE. V was shortened by 2 bases and J by 5 bases, with 10 bases between the two germline ends. This CDR3 is CASSVRGGTEAFF. CDR3 DNA sequence: TGTGCCAGCAGCGTCAGGGGCGGAACTGAAGCTTTCTTT.

The V gene is TRBV5-1, the J gene TRBJ1-1; D possibly corresponds to TRBD1 (6 bases). Trimming removed 7 bases at V and 8 bases at J, with 18 bases between. The CDR3 spans 13 residues. Germline CDR1 reads SGHRS; CDR2 reads YFSETQ. CDR3 region: CASRQDLQGEAFF. The CDR3 DNA reads TGCGCCAGCCGACAAGATTTACAGGGCGAAGCTTTCTTT.

The sample holds a few counts of this clone. This sequence joins TRBV10-3 and TRBJ1-1; 9 positions agree with TRBD1. Trimming cost V 0 bases and J 1 base; bases outside gene matches: 0. Germline V gene data show CDR1 as ENHRY and CDR2 as SYGVKD. This CDR3 contains 15 residues. The CDR3 nucleotides are TGTGCCATCAGTGAGTCGGGACAGGGGAACACTGAAGCTTTCTTT. It translates to CAISESGQGNTEAFF.

The chain is built from TRBV5-1 and TRBJ2-3; 9 positions agree with TRBD2. There are 17 residues in the CDR3. V lost 2 bases, J lost 1 base, and 8 bases stayed unmatched. Germline CDR1 and CDR2: SGHRS and YFSETQ. The chain's CDR3 is CASSFPETSGGTDTQYF. The CDR3 region has the DNA TGCGCCAGCAGCTTCCCCGAGACTAGCGGAGGCACAGATACGCAGTATTTT.

The chain uses TRBV24-1 and TRBJ1-2; the match to TRBD1 covers 9 bases. Germline values: CDR1 KGHDR, CDR2 SFDVKD. CDR3 length: 14 residues. V was clipped by 4 bases and J by 4 bases; unmatched bases: 3. CDR3 nucleotides: TGTGCCACCAGTGACCCGACAGGGGGCTATGGCTACACCTTC. Protein sequence: CATSDPTGGYGYTF.

A single count supports this clone. The CDR3 here is CASSSRIYPNEQFF. Written as DNA, the CDR3 is TGTGCCAGCAGCTCCCGAATCTACCCCAATGAGCAGTTCTTC. The chain joins TRBV11-3 to TRBJ2-1, with D uncertain. The ends were cut back, 4 bases at V and 6 bases at J, with 13 bases in the middle. The CDR3 is made up of 14 amino acids. Germline-derived CDR1 and CDR2 are SGHNT and YENEEA.

V and J are TRBV21-1 and TRBJ1-4; no check of the table's D call, TRBD1, against the DNA was made. TRBV21-1 is recorded as a pseudogene. This CDR3 comprises 16 residues. CDR3 DNA: TGTGCCAGCAGCAAAGGGAGGGACAGGGGTAATGAAAAACTGTTTTTT. This codes for CASSKGRDRGNEKLFF.

The chain combines TRBV7-3 with TRBJ2-1; 9 positions agree with TRBD2. Per germline, CDR1 SGHTA and CDR2 FQGTGA. This CDR3 has 14 residues. With 5 bases clipped from V and 4 bases from J, the junction kept 3 bases outside the gene matches. The chain's CDR3 is CASSPGLAYNEQFF. The CDR3 bases are TGTGCCAGCAGCCCGGGACTAGCATACAATGAGCAGTTCTTC.

The chain links TRBV9 to TRBJ1-6; 10 nucleotides align to TRBD1. The V segment lost 0 bases and the J segment 7 bases; nucleotides outside the gene matches: 13. Germline V CDR1 and CDR2: SGDLS, YYNGEE. There are 19 residues in the CDR3. The CDR3 loop is CASSVGTGGFGIRNSPLHF. Here the CDR3 DNA reads TGTGCCAGCAGCGTAGGGACAGGGGGTTTCGGAATCCGAAATTCACCCCTCCACTTT.

The chain uses TRBV5-6 and TRBJ1-2; TRBD1 is a possible D gene (5 bases). The CDR3 contains 17 residues. Looked up from germline, CDR1 is SGHDT and CDR2 is YYEEEE. Trimming took 4 bases from V and 7 from J, leaving 26 bases between them. The CDR3 DNA follows: TGTGCCAGCAGCCGTACTGCTGGGGACTGGGAAGTGCGTGGCTACACCTTC. Residues: CASSRTAGDWEVRGYTF.